This T cell receptor (beta chain) was captured by sequencing in a study of blood T cell repertoires in COVID-19. Overall study context: The study drew acute and convalescent COVID-19 samples from the United States, Italy and Spain. Sample material is recorded as cDNA or gDNA derived from T cells, B-cell-depleted T cells, or PBMCs.

In the source study's methods: Reference gene primer amplification gave estimated nucleated cell counts. Clones were read by immunoSEQ multiplex PCR, and TCRdb kept only the in-frame ones, dropping some. D and trimming come from the DNA, and the V and J calls and clone size come from that table. The data hold 200,000 to 250,000 clones, with about nine tenths observed a single time. V shed 1 base and J shed 0 bases, with 10 bases lying between them. This CDR3 spans 15 amino acids. From germline, CDR1 is MGHDK and CDR2 SYGVNS. The source material was peripheral blood. V usage is TRBV25-1 and J usage is TRBJ2-7, with TRBD2 as a possible D gene (5 bases). The TCR sequence derives from a man in his fifties with acute or convalescent COVID-19. In DNA form, the CDR3 reads TGTGCCAGCAGTGAATCGGGGATCGCCTCCTACGAGCAGTACTTC. The encoded protein is CASSESGIASYEQYF.